The 15 T cell receptor beta chains in this list originate from one sample, sequenced in a study of untreated major depressive disorder. The repertoire was sequenced with immunoSEQ multiplex PCR; TCRdb's copy has only in-frame clones and lacks some. Among 25,000 to 30,000 clones, roughly nine tenths were seen once, and the ten largest hold roughly 0.7%. Study conclusions and caveats: TRBV05-01 (Vbeta 5.1) usage was higher in CD4+ T cells of depressed patients than controls.

These receptors are not linked to any known antigen. The sample taken for sequencing was CD4+ T cells from PBMCs. These receptors all come from a woman in her twenties or thirties with major depressive disorder.

The chain has TRBV5-1 and TRBJ2-7; D remains ambiguous. The CDR3 spans 13 residues. With 3 bases removed from V and 1 base from J, the gap between germline ends came to 8 bases. Germline loops: CDR1 SGHRS, CDR2 YFSETQ. The CDR3 loop reads CASSSGPSYEQYF. The CDR3 DNA follows: TGCGCCAGCAGCTCCGGGCCATCCTACGAGCAGTACTTC.

This chain connects TRBV5-1 to TRBJ2-1; 11 nucleotides agree with TRBD2. Per germline, CDR1 SGHRS and CDR2 YFSETQ. The CDR3 contains 15 residues. V dropped 4 bases and J dropped 4; count of bases not matched to a gene: 4. CDR3 sequence reads: CASSELAGAYNEQFF. The CDR3, as DNA: TGCGCCAGCAGCGAACTAGCGGGAGCTTACAATGAGCAGTTCTTC.

V usage is TRBV28 and J usage is TRBJ2-7; 8 bases match TRBD2. Germline V gene sequence: CDR1 MDHEN, CDR2 SYDVKM. The J segment lost 1 base and the V segment lost 3 bases, leaving 5 bases of the junction unmatched. The CDR3 consists of 15 residues. The CDR3, as DNA: TGTGCCAGCAGTTTGTACGGGGGGGCTTCCTACGAGCAGTACTTC. The encoded protein is CASSLYGGASYEQYF.

V usage is TRBV4-2 and J usage is TRBJ2-2; TRBD2 matches 13 bases. The V gene's germline CDR1 is LGHNA and CDR2 YNFKEQ. V gave up 3 bases and J gave up 4 bases; unmatched junction bases: 5. This CDR3 region has 17 residues. This CDR3 reads CASSHRLAGGVTGELFF. The DNA of the CDR3 is TGTGCCAGCAGCCATAGACTAGCGGGAGGAGTCACCGGGGAGCTGTTTTTT.

The J gene is TRBJ1-1, the V gene TRBV5-1; 7 nucleotides line up with TRBD1. Germline CDR1 SGHRS, CDR2 YFSETQ. After removal of 4 bases from V and 5 bases from J, the junction contained 17 bases not matched to a gene. There are 17 residues in the CDR3. DNA of the CDR3: TGCGCCAGCAGCCCCAAGCCTGGAAGGCACAGGGGTACTGAAGCTTTCTTT. The encoded protein is CASSPKPGRHRGTEAFF. The full variable domain, in which reference TRBV5-1 and TRBJ1-1 provide the parts outside the CDR3, is KAGVTQTPRYLIKTRGQQVTLSCSPISGHRSVSWYQQTPGQGLQFLFEYFSETQRNKGNFPGRFSGRQFSNSRSEMNVSTLELGDSALYLCASSPKPGRHRGTEAFFGQGTRLTVV.

The genes are TRBV12-5 and TRBJ2-7, with 10 bases identical to TRBD1. V shed 0 bases and J 4 bases; nucleotides not matched to a gene: 9. This CDR3 spans 17 amino acids. Germline CDR1 is LGHNT and CDR2 is FRNRAP. CDR3 nucleotides: TGTGCTAGTGGTTTGGTACTTGGGACAGGGGTGGGGTACGAGCAGTACTTC. This sequence encodes CASGLVLGTGVGYEQYF.

The chain recombines TRBV2 with TRBJ2-5; no clear D gene. CDR1 and CDR2 (germline): SNHLY, FYNNEI. There are 12 residues in the CDR3. V lost 0 bases and J lost 7, with 6 bases in between. The CDR3 spells CASSEAHRTQYF. CDR3 bases: TGTGCCAGCAGTGAAGCGCATCGGACCCAGTACTTC. Full variable domain (missing parts from reference TRBV2 and TRBJ2-5): EPEVTQTPSHQVTQMGQEVILRCVPISNHLYFYWYRQILGQKVEFLVSFYNNEISEKSEIFDDQFSVERPDGSNFTLKIRSTKLEDSAMYFCASSEAHRTQYFGPGTRLLVL.

The rearrangement links TRBV7-8 to TRBJ1-1, with TRBD1 matching over 7 bases. The CDR3 contains 13 residues. V shed 6 bases, J shed 4 bases, and the junction held 5 bases outside the gene matches. The V gene's germline CDR1 is SGHVS and CDR2 FQNEAQ. The CDR3, as DNA: TGTGCCAGCAGGTCACAGGGGCCCACTGAAGCTTTCTTT. Encoded protein: CASRSQGPTEAFF.

The gene calls are TRBV6-6 and TRBJ1-2; the D gene is possibly TRBD1 (5 bases). The germline V gene has CDR1 MNHNY and CDR2 SVGAGI (reference sequence). V was trimmed by 2 bases and J by 7 bases, leaving 8 bases between them. The CDR3 sequence is 12 residues long. The CDR3 spells CASSYGGGGYTF. For the CDR3, the DNA is TGTGCCAGCAGTTACGGGGGAGGTGGCTACACCTTC.

This clone was recorded only once. The gene calls are TRBV2 and TRBJ1-3; D remains unclear. The ends were cut back, 4 bases at V and 0 bases at J, with 7 bases in the middle. Looked up from germline, CDR1 is SNHLY and CDR2 is FYNNEI. There are 14 residues in the CDR3. The CDR3 sequence is CASSVGSSGNTIYF. In nucleotides, the CDR3 is TGTGCCAGCAGTGTCGGCAGCTCTGGAAACACCATATATTTT.

The chain has TRBV23-1 and TRBJ2-5, with a tentative D call TRBD1 (5 bases). TRBV23-1 is sorted into the ORF group, with uncertain function. V was cut by 4 bases and J by 1 base, with 13 bases left in between. This CDR3 region has 15 residues. The CDR3 reads CASSRRVEIQETQYF. The CDR3 DNA reads as TGCGCCAGCAGTCGCAGGGTGGAAATCCAAGAGACCCAGTACTTC.

The CDR3 nucleotides are TGTGCCAGCAGCTTAAATCATCGGGGAGGTGAGCAGTTCTTC. As protein: CASSLNHRGGEQFF. J is TRBJ2-1 and V is TRBV7-3, with D perhaps matching TRBD2 (6 bases). This CDR3 is 14 amino acids long. Looked up from germline, CDR1 is SGHTA and CDR2 is FQGTGA. Trimming left V 1 base short and J 9 bases short, with 13 bases between.

V usage is TRBV5-1 and J usage is TRBJ1-4; 8 bases agree with TRBD1. Germline trimming cut 6 bases from V and 8 bases from J; bases unmatched to any gene: 6. The CDR3 loop spans 13 amino acids. Germline V gene lookup returns CDR1 SGHRS and CDR2 YFSETQ. For the CDR3, the DNA is TGCGCCAGCACCGGACAGGGAGGCGAAAAACTGTTTTTT. Translating gives CASTGQGGEKLFF.

The V and J genes are TRBV5-1 and TRBJ1-2; 8 nucleotides agree with TRBD1. Germline V gene lookup returns CDR1 SGHRS and CDR2 YFSETQ. The J segment lost 6 bases and the V segment lost 5 bases, leaving 6 bases of the junction unmatched. The CDR3 length is 13 residues. The chain's CDR3 is CASRETGAHGYTF. The CDR3 region has the DNA TGCGCCAGCAGGGAGACAGGGGCCCATGGCTACACCTTC.

The rearrangement joins TRBV5-6 to TRBJ1-4, with a weak D call TRBD1 (5 bases). The CDR3 sequence is 13 residues long. Trimming pared 5 bases from V and 4 bases from J, leaving 9 bases between. Germline V gives CDR1 SGHDT, CDR2 YYEEEE. CDR3 protein: CASSRDRNEKLFF. For the CDR3, the DNA is TGTGCCAGCAGTCGGGACCGTAATGAAAAACTGTTTTTT.